This TCR beta chain is from a study of blood T cell repertoires in COVID-19. Study in general: Material from acute and convalescent COVID-19 was sourced from the United States, Italy and Spain.

Germline CDR1 is MDHEN and CDR2 is SYDVKM. There are 14 residues in the CDR3. Trimming removed 2 bases at V and 2 bases at J, with 9 bases between. This clone has only a few counts. In the original analysis: Reference gene primer amplification gave estimated nucleated cell counts. Sequencing was performed with immunoSEQ multiplex PCR; in TCRdb, only in-frame clones are kept and a portion is missing. That table furnishes V, J and clone size, whereas the DNA furnished D and trimming. The repertoire holds roughly 120,000 clones, over 65% seen once, with approximately 2.5% in the top ten. The receptor was isolated from a man aged 25 to 40 with acute or convalescent COVID-19. Input material: peripheral blood. The rearrangement links TRBV28 to TRBJ1-2; the D is unclear. The CDR3 loop is CASSLSDGNYGYTF. As DNA, the CDR3 is TGTGCCAGCAGTTTAAGTGACGGGAACTATGGCTACACCTTC.